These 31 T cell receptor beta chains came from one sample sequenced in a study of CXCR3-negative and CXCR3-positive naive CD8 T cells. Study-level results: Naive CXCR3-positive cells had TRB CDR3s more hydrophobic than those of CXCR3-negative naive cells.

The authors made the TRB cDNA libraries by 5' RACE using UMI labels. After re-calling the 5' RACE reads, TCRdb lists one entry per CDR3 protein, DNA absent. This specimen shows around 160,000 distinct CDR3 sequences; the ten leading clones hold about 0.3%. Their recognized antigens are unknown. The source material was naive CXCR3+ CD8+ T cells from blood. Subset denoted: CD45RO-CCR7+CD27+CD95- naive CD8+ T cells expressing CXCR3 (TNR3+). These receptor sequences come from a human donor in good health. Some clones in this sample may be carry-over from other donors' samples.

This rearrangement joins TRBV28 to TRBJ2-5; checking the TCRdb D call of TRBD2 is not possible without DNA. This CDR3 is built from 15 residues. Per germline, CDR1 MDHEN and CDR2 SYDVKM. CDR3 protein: CASSRLVGTRETQYF.

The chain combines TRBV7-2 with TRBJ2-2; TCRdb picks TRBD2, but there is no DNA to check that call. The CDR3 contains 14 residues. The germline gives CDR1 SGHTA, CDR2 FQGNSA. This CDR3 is CASSLASGTGELFF.

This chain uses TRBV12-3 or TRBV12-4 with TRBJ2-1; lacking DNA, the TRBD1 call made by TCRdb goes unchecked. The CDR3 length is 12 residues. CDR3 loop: CASSPGTDEQFF.

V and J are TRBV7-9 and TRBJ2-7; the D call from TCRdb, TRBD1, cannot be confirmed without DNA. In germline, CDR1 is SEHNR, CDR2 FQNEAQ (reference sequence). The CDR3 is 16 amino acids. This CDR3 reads CASSPGGGGNDDEQYF. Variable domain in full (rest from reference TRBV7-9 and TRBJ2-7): DTGVSQNPRHKITKRGQNVTFRCDPISEHNRLYWYRQTLGQGPEFLTYFQNEAQLEKSRLLSDRFSAERPKGSFSTLEIQRTEQGDSAMYLCASSPGGGGNDDEQYFGPGTRLTVT.

The CDR3 spells CASSVGGSGSDEQFF. The J gene is TRBJ2-1, the V gene TRBV9; with no DNA, the TCRdb D assignment of TRBD2 cannot be verified. From germline, CDR1 is SGDLS and CDR2 YYNGEE. This CDR3 is built from 15 residues.

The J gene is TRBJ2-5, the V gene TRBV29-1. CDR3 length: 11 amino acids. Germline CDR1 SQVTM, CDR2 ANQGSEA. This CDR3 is CSAPRQETQYF.

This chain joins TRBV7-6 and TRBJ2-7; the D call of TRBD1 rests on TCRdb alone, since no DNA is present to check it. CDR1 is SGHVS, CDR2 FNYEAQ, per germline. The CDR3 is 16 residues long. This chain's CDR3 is CASSLEGTGGAYEQYF.

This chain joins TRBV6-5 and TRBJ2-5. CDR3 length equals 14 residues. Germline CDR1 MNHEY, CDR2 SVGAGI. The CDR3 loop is CASSYFNSQETQYF.

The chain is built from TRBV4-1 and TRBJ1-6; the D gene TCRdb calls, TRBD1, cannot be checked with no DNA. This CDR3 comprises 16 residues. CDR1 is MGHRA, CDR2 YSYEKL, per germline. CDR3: CASSQPRTGARSPLHF.

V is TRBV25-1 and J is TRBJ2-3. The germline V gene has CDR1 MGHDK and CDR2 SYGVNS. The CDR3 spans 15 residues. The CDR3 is CASSESISEPDTQYF. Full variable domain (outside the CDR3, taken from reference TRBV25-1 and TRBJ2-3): EADIYQTPRYLVIGTGKKITLECSQTMGHDKMYWYQQDPGMELHLIHYSYGVNSTEKGDLSSESTVSRIRTEHFPLTLESARPSHTSQYLCASSESISEPDTQYFGPGTRLTVL.

The CDR3 protein is CSVRFSTGELFF. The chain links TRBV29-1 to TRBJ2-2. Germline V gives CDR1 SQVTM, CDR2 ANQGSEA. The CDR3 totals 12 residues.

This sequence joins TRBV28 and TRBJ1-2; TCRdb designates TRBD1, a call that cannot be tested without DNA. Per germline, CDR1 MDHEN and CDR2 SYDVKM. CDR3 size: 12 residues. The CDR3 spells CASSTGDYGYTF.

Here the CDR3 reads CASSQVTTAKNIQYF. The V gene is TRBV3-1, the J gene TRBJ2-4. The CDR3 extends over 15 amino acids. Germline lookup yields CDR1 LGHDT and CDR2 YNNKEL (reference sequence).

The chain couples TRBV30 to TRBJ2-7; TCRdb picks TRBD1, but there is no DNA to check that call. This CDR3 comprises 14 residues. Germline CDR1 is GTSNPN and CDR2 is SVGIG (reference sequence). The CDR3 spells CASKGTASSYEQYF.

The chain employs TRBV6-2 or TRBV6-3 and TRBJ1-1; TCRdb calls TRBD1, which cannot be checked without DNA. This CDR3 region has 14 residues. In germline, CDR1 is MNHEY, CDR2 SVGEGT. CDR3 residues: CASSPKMGDTEAFF.

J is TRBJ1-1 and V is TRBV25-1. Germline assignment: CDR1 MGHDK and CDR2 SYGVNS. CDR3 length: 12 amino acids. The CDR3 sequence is CASREEDTEAFF.

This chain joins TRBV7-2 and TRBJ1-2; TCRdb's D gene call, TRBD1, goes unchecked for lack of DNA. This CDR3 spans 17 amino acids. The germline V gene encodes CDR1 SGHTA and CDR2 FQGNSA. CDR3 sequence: CASSLGGQGGPFYGYTF.

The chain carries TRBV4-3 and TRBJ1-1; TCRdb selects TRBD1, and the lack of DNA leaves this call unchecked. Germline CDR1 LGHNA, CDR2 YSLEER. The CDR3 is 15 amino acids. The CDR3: CASSHRGTPNTEAFF.

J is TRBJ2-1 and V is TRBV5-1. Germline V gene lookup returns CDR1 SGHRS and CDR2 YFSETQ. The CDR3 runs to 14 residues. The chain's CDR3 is CASSPMTVYNEQFF. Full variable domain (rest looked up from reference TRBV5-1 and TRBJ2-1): KAGVTQTPRYLIKTRGQQVTLSCSPISGHRSVSWYQQTPGQGLQFLFEYFSETQRNKGNFPGRFSGRQFSNSRSEMNVSTLELGDSALYLCASSPMTVYNEQFFGPGTRLTVL.

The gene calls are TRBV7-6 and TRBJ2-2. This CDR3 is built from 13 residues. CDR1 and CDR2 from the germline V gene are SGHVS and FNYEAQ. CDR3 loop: CASSQTNTGELFF.

The CDR3 reads CSARDLKGEDYYGYTF. V and J are TRBV20-1 and TRBJ1-2. From germline, CDR1 is DFQATT and CDR2 SNEGSKA (reference sequence). This CDR3 has 16 residues.

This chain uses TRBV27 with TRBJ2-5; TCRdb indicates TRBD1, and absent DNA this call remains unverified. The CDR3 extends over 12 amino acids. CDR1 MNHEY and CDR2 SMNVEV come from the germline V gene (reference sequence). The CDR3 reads CASSLDRETQYF.

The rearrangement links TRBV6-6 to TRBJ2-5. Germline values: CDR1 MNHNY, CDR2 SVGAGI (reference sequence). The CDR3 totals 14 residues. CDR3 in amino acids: CASSYSGGSETQYF.

CDR3 loop: CSGEGGTYNEQFF. The chain uses TRBV29-1 and TRBJ2-1. CDR3 length: 13 amino acids. Germline lookup yields CDR1 SQVTM and CDR2 ANQGSEA.

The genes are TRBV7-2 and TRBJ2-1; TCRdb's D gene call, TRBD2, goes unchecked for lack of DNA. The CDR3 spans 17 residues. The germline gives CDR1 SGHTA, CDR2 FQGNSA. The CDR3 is CASSPPIGLAGGNEQFF.

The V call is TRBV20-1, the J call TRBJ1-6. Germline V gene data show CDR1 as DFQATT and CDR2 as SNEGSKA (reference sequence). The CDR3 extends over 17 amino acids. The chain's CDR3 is CSARGKGSNSYNSPLHF.

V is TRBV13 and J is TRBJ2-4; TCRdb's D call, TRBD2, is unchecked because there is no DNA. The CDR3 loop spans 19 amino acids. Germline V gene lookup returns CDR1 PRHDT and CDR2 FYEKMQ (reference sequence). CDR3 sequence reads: CASSFRLAGHGVAKNIQYF.

The CDR3: CASSLVAEVTGELFF. The chain has TRBV5-6 and TRBJ2-2; TCRdb picks TRBD2, but there is no DNA to check that call. The CDR3 runs to 15 residues. The V gene's germline CDR1 is SGHDT and CDR2 YYEEEE.

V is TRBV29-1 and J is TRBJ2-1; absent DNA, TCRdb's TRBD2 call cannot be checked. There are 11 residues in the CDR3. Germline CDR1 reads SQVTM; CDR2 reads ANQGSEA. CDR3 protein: CSATRGDEQFF.

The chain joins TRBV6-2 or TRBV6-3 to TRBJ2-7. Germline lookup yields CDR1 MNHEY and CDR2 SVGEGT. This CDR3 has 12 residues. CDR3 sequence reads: CASSYPTYEQYF.

The CDR3 protein is CSATMGERDVYEQYF. V usage is TRBV20-1 and J usage is TRBJ2-7; without DNA, the TCRdb call of TRBD1 cannot be checked. The CDR3 spans 15 residues. Germline V lookup: CDR1 DFQATT, CDR2 SNEGSKA (reference sequence).